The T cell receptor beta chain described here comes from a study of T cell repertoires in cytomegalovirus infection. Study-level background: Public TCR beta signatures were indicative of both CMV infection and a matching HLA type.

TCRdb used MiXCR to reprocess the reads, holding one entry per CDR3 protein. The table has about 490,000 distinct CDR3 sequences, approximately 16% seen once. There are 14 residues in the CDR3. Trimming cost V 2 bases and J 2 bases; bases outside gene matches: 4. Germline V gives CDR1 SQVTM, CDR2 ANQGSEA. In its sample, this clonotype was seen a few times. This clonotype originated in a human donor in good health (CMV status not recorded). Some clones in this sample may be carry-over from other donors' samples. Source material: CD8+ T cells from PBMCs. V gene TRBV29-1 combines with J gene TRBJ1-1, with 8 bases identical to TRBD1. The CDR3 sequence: CSVETGQGNTEAFF. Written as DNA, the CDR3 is TGCAGCGTTGAAACCGGACAGGGTAACACTGAAGCTTTCTTT.